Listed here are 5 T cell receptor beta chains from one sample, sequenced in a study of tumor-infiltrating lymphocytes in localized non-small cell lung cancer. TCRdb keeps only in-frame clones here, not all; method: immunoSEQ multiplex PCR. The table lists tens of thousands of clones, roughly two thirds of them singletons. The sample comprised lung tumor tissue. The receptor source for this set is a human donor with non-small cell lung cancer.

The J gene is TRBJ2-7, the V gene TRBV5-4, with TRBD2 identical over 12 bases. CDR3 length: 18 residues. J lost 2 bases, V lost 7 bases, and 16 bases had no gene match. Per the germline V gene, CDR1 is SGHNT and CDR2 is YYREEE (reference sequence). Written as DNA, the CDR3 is TGTGCCAGCTCCGGTCGGGCTAGCGGGAGGGGAGTAACCTACGAGCAGTACTTC. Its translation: CASSGRASGRGVTYEQYF.

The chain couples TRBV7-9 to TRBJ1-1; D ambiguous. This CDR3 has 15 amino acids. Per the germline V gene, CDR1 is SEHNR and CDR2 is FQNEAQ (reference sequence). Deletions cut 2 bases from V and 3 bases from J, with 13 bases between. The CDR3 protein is CASSLSAAADTEAFF. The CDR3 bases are TGTGCCAGCAGCTTAAGCGCGGCTGCGGACACTGAAGCTTTCTTT.

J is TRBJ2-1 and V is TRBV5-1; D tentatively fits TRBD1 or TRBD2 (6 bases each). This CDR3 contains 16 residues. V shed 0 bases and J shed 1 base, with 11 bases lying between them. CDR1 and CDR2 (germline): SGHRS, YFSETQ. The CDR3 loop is CASSLDGGGSYNEQFF. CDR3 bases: TGCGCCAGCAGCTTGGATGGAGGGGGGTCCTACAATGAGCAGTTCTTC.

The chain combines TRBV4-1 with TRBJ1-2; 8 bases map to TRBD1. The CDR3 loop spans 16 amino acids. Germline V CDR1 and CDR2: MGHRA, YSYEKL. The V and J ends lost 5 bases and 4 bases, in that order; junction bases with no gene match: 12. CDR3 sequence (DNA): TGCGCCAGCAGCAAGGATAGCGCAGGGGGCATCTATGGCTACACCTTC. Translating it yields CASSKDSAGGIYGYTF.

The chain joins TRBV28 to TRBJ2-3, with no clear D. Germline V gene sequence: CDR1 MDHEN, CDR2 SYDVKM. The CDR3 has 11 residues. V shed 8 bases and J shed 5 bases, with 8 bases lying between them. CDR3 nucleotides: TGTGCCAGCGCCTGGAGAGATACGCAGTATTTT. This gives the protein CASAWRDTQYF. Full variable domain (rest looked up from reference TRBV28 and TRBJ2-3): DVKVTQSSRYLVKRTGEKVFLECVQDMDHENMFWYRQDPGLGLRLIYFSYDVKMKEKGDIPEGYSVSREKKERFSLILESASTNQTSMYLCASAWRDTQYFGPGTRLTVL.